The rows below give T cell receptor beta chains drawn from one sample of a study of T cell changes during pregnancy in multiple sclerosis. Produced via immunoSEQ multiplex PCR; TCRdb's table is partial and in-frame only. Of tens of thousands of clones in the sample, roughly 92% were seen once. Source: peripheral blood, taken in the third trimester of pregnancy. These receptors were collected from a female donor in good health, enrolled as a control in a pregnancy study. CDR3s include the opening cysteine and the closing phenylalanine or tryptophan. The D gene is left open where the match is weak. Expanded clones are given a class, and other clones once, few, many or no size at all.

j_call | v_call | clone_size | cdr3_length | d_call | cdr3_nt | cdr3_aa
TRBJ1-3 | TRBV5-1 | NA | 15 | NA | TGCGCCAGCAGCTTGGCTGCGAGCTCTGGAAACACCATATATTTT | CASSLAASSGNTIYF
TRBJ1-2 | TRBV29-1 | NA | 12 | NA | TGCAGCGTGGAGGACAGCGACTATGGCTACACCTTC | CSVEDSDYGYTF
TRBJ1-2 | TRBV28 | NA | 15 | NA | TGTGCCAGCACCCCCCGGATGAGGGATAACTATGGCTACACCTTC | CASTPRMRDNYGYTF
TRBJ1-1 | TRBV15 | NA | 14 | NA | TGTGCCACCAGCAGAGCGGCAGGGAACACTGAAGCTTTCTTT | CATSRAAGNTEAFF
TRBJ2-7 | TRBV29-1 | NA | 12 | NA | TGCAGCGTTGAAGTGGGGCGCTACGAGCAGTACTTC | CSVEVGRYEQYF
TRBJ2-3 | TRBV28 | NA | 15 | TRBD2 | TGTGCCAGCAGTCGGACTAGCGGGAGAGTGGATACGCAGTATTTT | CASSRTSGRVDTQYF
TRBJ2-3 | TRBV9 | NA | 16 | TRBD2 | TGTGCCAGCAGCACGACGGGACTAGTCATCGCAGATACGCAGTATTTT | CASSTTGLVIADTQYF
TRBJ2-6 | TRBV7-6 | NA | 15 | NA | TGTGCCAGCAGCTCTCGACTGACTGGGGCCAACGTCCTGACTTTC | CASSSRLTGANVLTF
TRBJ1-1 | TRBV11-3 | NA | 14 | NA | TGTGCCAGCAGCGTGGACAAGACGAACACTGAAGCTTTCTTT | CASSVDKTNTEAFF
TRBJ2-1 | TRBV7-2 | NA | 16 | TRBD2 | TGTGCCAGCAGCCGCCCGGGACTAGCGGATAACAATGAGCAGTTCTTC | CASSRPGLADNNEQFF
TRBJ2-1 | TRBV7-2 | NA | 15 | TRBD2 | TGTGCCAGCCGACCCGGGACTAGCGGGGGGAATGAGCAGTTCTTC | CASRPGTSGGNEQFF
TRBJ2-7 | TRBV6-6 | NA | 14 | NA | TGTGCCAGCAGTTACGCGCAGGGCTCCTACGAGCAGTACTTC | CASSYAQGSYEQYF
TRBJ1-1 | TRBV7-9 | NA | 15 | NA | TGTGCCAGCAGTCTACTGGGCCCCATGAACACTGAAGCTTTCTTT | CASSLLGPMNTEAFF
TRBJ2-7 | TRBV11-2 | NA | 12 | NA | TGTGCCAGCAGTAAACAGGCCTACGAGCAGTACTTC | CASSKQAYEQYF
TRBJ1-1 | TRBV5-8 | NA | 14 | TRBD1 | TGTGCCAGCAACACACAGGGGATGAACACTGAAGCTTTCTTT | CASNTQGMNTEAFF
TRBJ2-2 | TRBV2 | NA | 15 | NA | TGTGCCAGCACGATGGGCGGAGCGGTCACCGGGGAGCTGTTTTTT | CASTMGGAVTGELFF
TRBJ2-7 | TRBV27 | NA | 13 | TRBD2 | TGTGCCAGCAGTTCGGGACTAGGTTCCGAGCAGTACTTC | CASSSGLGSEQYF
TRBJ1-5 | TRBV6-5 | NA | 12 | NA | TGTGCCAGCAGAGAGGGCAATCAGCCCCAGCATTTT | CASREGNQPQHF
TRBJ1-4 | TRBV30 | NA | 14 | NA | TGTGCCTGGAGTAAGGACAGAAACTATGAAAAACTGTTTTTT | CAWSKDRNYEKLFF
TRBJ2-7 | TRBV2 | NA | 14 | TRBD1 | TGTGCCAGCAGGCACCCGGGACAGCACTACGAGCAGTACTTC | CASRHPGQHYEQYF
TRBJ1-1 | TRBV5-5 | NA | 15 | NA | TGTGCCAGCAGCCCCTCCGGAGGGATGAACACTGAAGCTTTCTTT | CASSPSGGMNTEAFF
TRBJ1-1 | TRBV4-1 | once | 12 | NA | TGCGCCAGCAGCCCCATAGGGGTAAAAGCTTTCTTT | CASSPIGVKAFF
TRBJ1-5 | TRBV7-9 | NA | 15 | TRBD1 | TGTGCCAGCAGTCTTGGACAGGTAAGCAATCAGCCCCAGCATTTT | CASSLGQVSNQPQHF
TRBJ1-2 | TRBV9 | NA | 14 | NA | TGTGCCAGCAGCGCCGGACAGAGAGCCGATGGCTACACCTTC | CASSAGQRADGYTF
TRBJ1-1 | TRBV7-2 | NA | 12 | NA | TGTGCCAGCAGCTTAGAACGGGTTGAAGCTTTCTTT | CASSLERVEAFF
TRBJ2-1 | TRBV4-1 | NA | 16 | TRBD1 | TGCGCCAGCAGCCAAGTTTCCGGGACAGCCTACAATGAGCAGTTCTTC | CASSQVSGTAYNEQFF
TRBJ2-7 | TRBV6-6 | NA | 16 | TRBD1 | TGTGCCAGCAGTTACAGGCCAGGACAGGGGTCGGCTGAGCAGTACTTC | CASSYRPGQGSAEQYF
TRBJ2-6 | TRBV4-1 | NA | 20 | NA | TGCGCCAGCAGCCAAGATCGATTCGGTCAGAGAGGCTCTGGGGCCAACGTCCTGACTTTC | CASSQDRFGQRGSGANVLTF
TRBJ2-2 | TRBV7-2 | NA | 14 | NA | TGTGCCAGCAGACGGACATTACTCGGACGGGAGCTGTTTTTT | CASRRTLLGRELFF
TRBJ2-1 | TRBV7-2 | once | 15 | NA | TGTGCCAGCAGCTTTGGTGGAGGCCTTTACAATGAGCAGTTCTTC | CASSFGGGLYNEQFF
TRBJ1-5 | TRBV6-5 | NA | 14 | NA | TGTGCCAGCAGTTACACGACAGGTTCTCAGCCCCAGCATTTT | CASSYTTGSQPQHF
TRBJ2-5 | TRBV10-3 | few | 14 | NA | TGTGCCATCAGTGAGGGACAGGAGGGAGAGACCCAGTACTTC | CAISEGQEGETQYF
TRBJ2-7 | TRBV7-2 | NA | 15 | NA | TGTGCCAGCAGCCCCACCGTAGGGCAGGGCTACGAGCAGTACTTC | CASSPTVGQGYEQYF
TRBJ2-2 | TRBV28 | NA | 15 | NA | TGTGCCAGCAGTTTGGGCTCTGACGACACCGGGGAGCTGTTTTTT | CASSLGSDDTGELFF
TRBJ1-1 | TRBV28 | NA | 15 | NA | TGTGCCAGCATAGGCCCGGCCCCTGAGGGCGCTGAAGCTTTCTTT | CASIGPAPEGAEAFF
TRBJ2-2 | TRBV9 | NA | 13 | NA | TGTGCCAGCAGCGTAACATATACCGGGGAGCTGTTTTTT | CASSVTYTGELFF
TRBJ2-7 | TRBV21-1 | NA | 13 | NA | TGTGCCAGCAGCAATGGATTTTGGGCCGAGCAGTACTTC | CASSNGFWAEQYF
TRBJ2-7 | TRBV29-1 | NA | 12 | TRBD1 | TGCAGCGTTACCGGGACAGGGGCCGAGCAGTACTTC | CSVTGTGAEQYF
TRBJ1-5 | TRBV5-1 | NA | 15 | NA | TGCGCCAGCAGCTTGGACCCAGGGGGCAATCAGCCCCAGCATTTT | CASSLDPGGNQPQHF
TRBJ2-4 | TRBV27 | NA | 14 | NA | TGTGCCAGCAGTCAGATGCCCCAGGGAAACATTCAGTACTTC | CASSQMPQGNIQYF
TRBJ2-3 | TRBV4-1 | NA | 15 | NA | TGCGCCAGCAGCCAGAAAGGGGCCCTCACAGATACGCAGTATTTT | CASSQKGALTDTQYF
TRBJ2-3 | TRBV7-8 | NA | 17 | TRBD2 | TGTGCCAGCAGCTTAGAGGCTGCGGGAGGTGTGTCAGATACGCAGTATTTT | CASSLEAAGGVSDTQYF
TRBJ2-2 | TRBV28 | once | 14 | TRBD1 | TGTGCCAGCAGTGGGGGACAGCTCTCCGGGGAGCTGTTTTTT | CASSGGQLSGELFF
TRBJ2-7 | TRBV20-1 | once | 11 | NA | TGCAGTGCCGAGGACTTGTACGAGCAGTACTTC | CSAEDLYEQYF
TRBJ1-2 | TRBV11-2 | NA | 13 | TRBD1 | TGTGCCAGCAGAAGACAGGGGGCGGGAGGCTACACCTTC | CASRRQGAGGYTF
TRBJ2-6 | TRBV4-2 | NA | 16 | NA | TGTGCCAGCAGCCAAGATATACTGTACGGGGCCAACGTCCTGACTTTC | CASSQDILYGANVLTF
TRBJ1-2 | TRBV6-1 | NA | 12 | TRBD1 | TGTGCCAGCAGGGACAGGGTCTATGGCTACACCTTC | CASRDRVYGYTF
TRBJ2-7 | TRBV7-2 | NA | 13 | TRBD1 | TGTGCCAGCAGGACCGGGACAGGGGGAGAGCAGTACTTC | CASRTGTGGEQYF
TRBJ1-4 | TRBV2 | NA | 15 | NA | TGTGCCAGCAGTGAGTTAGGCGGAACAAATGAAAAACTGTTTTTT | CASSELGGTNEKLFF
TRBJ2-7 | TRBV27 | once | 16 | TRBD2 | TGTGCCAGCAGCGCGTTTAGCGGGAGATCACTTTACGAGCAGTACTTC | CASSAFSGRSLYEQYF
TRBJ2-2 | TRBV7-6 | NA | 18 | TRBD2 | TGTGCCAGCAGCGGGCCTAGCGGGGGGACAGCGAACACCGGGGAGCTGTTTTTT | CASSGPSGGTANTGELFF
TRBJ2-3 | TRBV27 | once | 13 | NA | TGTGCCAGCAGTATAACTAGCACAGATACGCAGTATTTT | CASSITSTDTQYF